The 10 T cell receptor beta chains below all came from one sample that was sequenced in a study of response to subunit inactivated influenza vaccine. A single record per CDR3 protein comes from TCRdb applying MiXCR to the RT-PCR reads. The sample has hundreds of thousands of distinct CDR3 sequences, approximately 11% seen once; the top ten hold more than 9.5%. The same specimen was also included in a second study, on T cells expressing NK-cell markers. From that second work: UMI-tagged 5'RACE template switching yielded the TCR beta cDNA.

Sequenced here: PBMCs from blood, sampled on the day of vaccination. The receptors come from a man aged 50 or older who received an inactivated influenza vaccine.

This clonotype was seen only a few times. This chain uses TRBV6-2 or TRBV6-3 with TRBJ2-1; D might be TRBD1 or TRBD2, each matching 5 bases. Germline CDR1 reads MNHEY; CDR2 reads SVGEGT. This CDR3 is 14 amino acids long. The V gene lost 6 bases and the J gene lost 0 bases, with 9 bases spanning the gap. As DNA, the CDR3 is TGTGCCAGCAGGGGACCTCCCTCCTACAATGAGCAGTTCTTC. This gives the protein CASRGPPSYNEQFF.

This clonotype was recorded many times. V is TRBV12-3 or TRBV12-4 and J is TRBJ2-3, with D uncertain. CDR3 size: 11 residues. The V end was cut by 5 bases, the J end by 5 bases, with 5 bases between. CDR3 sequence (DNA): TGTGCCAGCAGTAGACTAGATACGCAGTATTTT. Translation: CASSRLDTQYF.

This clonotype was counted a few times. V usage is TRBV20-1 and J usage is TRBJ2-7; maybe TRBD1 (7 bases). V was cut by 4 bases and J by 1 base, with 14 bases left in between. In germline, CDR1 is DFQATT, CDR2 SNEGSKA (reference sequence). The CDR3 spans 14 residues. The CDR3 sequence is CSAKLTGRSYEQYF. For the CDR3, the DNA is TGCAGTGCTAAGTTGACAGGGAGGTCCTACGAGCAGTACTTC.

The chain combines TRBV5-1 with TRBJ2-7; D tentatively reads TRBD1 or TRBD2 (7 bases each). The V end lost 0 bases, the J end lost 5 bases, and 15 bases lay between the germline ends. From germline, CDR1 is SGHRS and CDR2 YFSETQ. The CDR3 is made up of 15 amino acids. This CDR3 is CASSLGYSGGDEQYF. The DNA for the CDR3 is TGCGCCAGCAGCTTGGGTTATTCAGGGGGGGACGAGCAGTACTTC.

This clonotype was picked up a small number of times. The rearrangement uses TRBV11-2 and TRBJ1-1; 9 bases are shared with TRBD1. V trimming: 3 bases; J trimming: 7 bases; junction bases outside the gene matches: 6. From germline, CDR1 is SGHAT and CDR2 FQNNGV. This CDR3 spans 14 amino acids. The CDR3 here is CASSFYRGLGEAFF. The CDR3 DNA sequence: TGTGCCAGCAGCTTTTACAGGGGGCTGGGTGAAGCTTTCTTT.

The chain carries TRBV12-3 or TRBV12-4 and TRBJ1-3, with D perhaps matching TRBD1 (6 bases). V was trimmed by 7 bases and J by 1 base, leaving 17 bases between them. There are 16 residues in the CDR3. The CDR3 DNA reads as TGTGCCAGCACAGGACAGTTGTACCGATCTGGAAACACCATATATTTT. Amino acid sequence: CASTGQLYRSGNTIYF.

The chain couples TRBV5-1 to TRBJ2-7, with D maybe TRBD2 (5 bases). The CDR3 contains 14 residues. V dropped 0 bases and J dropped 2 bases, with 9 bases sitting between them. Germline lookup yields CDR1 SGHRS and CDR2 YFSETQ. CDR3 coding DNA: TGCGCCAGCAGCTTGGGTCAGACTACCTACGAGCAGTACTTC. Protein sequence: CASSLGQTTYEQYF.

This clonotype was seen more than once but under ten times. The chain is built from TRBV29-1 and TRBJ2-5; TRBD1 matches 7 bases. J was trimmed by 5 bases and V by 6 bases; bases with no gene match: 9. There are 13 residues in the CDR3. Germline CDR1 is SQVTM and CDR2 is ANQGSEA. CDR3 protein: CSVRDSEMETQYF. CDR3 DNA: TGCAGCGTGAGGGACAGCGAGATGGAGACCCAGTACTTC.

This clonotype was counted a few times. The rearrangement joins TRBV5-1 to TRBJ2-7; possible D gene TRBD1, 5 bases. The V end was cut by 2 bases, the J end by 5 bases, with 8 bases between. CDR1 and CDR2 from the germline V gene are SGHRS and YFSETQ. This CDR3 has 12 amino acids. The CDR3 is CASSFQGHEQYF. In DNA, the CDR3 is TGCGCCAGCAGCTTTCAGGGCCACGAGCAGTACTTC.

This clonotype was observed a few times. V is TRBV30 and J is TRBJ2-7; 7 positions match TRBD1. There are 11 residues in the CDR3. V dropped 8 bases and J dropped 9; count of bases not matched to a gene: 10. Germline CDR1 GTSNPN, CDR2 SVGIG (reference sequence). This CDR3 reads CARGFGTVQYF. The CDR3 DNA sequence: TGTGCCCGCGGTTTCGGGACAGTGCAGTACTTC.